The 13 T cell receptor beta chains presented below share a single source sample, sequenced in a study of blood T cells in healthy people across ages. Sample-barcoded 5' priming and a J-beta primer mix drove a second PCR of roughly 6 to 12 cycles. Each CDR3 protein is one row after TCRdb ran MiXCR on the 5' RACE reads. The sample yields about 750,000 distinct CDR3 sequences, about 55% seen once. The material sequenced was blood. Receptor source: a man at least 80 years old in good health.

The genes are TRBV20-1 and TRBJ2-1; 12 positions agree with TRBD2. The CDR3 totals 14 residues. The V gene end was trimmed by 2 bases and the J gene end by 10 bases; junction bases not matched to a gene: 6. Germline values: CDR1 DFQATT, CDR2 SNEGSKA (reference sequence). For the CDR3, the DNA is TGCAGTGCTAGACTAGCGGGAGGGCCAGGGGAGCAGTTCTTC. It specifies CSARLAGGPGEQFF.

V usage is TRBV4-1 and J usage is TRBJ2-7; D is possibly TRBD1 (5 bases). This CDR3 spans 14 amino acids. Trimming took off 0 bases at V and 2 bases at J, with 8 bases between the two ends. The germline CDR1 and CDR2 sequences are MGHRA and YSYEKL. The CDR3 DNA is TGCGCCAGCAGCCAAGAGGGGCCTCCCTACGAGCAGTACTTC. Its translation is CASSQEGPPYEQYF.

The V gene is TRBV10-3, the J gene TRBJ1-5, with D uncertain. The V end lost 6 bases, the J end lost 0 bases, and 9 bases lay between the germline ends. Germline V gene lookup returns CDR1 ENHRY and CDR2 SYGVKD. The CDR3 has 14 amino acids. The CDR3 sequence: CAISFDYSNQPQHF. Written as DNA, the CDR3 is TGTGCCATCAGCTTCGACTATAGCAATCAGCCCCAGCATTTT.

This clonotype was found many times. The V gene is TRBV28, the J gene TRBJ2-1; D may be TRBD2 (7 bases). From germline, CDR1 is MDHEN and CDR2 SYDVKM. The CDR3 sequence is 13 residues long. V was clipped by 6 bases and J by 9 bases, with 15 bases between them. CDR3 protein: CASSLAEGGEQFF. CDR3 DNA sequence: TGTGCCAGCAGCCTAGCGGAGGGGGGTGAGCAGTTCTTC.

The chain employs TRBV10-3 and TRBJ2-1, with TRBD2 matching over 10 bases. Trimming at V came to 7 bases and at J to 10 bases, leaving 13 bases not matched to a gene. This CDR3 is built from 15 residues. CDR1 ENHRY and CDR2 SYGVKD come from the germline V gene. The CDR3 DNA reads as TGTGCCATCACCCCTAGCGGGAGACCAACCTACGAGCAGTTCTTC. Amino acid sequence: CAITPSGRPTYEQFF.

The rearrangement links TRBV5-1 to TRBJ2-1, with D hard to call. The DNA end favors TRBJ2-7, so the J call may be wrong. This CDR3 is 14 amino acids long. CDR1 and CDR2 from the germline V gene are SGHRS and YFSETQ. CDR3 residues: CASRIGDSYNEQYF. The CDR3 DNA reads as TGCGCCAGTAGGATTGGCGACTCCTACAATGAGCAGTACTTC.

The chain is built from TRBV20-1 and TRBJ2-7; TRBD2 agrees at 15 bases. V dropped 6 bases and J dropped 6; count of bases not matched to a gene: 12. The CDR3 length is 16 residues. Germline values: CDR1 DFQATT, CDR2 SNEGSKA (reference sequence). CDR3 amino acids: CSAQLGLAGGAVEQYF. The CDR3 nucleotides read TGCAGTGCCCAACTGGGACTAGCGGGAGGCGCCGTCGAGCAGTACTTC.

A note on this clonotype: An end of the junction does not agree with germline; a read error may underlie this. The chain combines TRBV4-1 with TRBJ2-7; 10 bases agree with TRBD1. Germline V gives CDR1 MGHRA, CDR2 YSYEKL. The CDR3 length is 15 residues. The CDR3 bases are TGCGCCAGCAGCCAAGTGGACAGGGGGGCCTACGAGCAGTACTTT. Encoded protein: CASSQVDRGAYEQYF.

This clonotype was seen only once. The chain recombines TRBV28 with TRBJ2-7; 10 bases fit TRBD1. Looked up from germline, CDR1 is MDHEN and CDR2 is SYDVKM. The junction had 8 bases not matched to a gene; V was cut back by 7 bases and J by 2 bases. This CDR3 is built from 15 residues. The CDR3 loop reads CASTLRDRGPYEQYF. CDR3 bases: TGTGCCAGCACCTTAAGGGACAGGGGTCCCTACGAGCAGTACTTC.

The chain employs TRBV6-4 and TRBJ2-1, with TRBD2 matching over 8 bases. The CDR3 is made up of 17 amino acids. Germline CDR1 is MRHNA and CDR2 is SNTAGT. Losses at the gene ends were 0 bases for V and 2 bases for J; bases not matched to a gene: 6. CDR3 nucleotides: TGTGCCAGCAGTGACTCCGCACTAGCGGACACCTACAATGAGCAGTTCTTC. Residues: CASSDSALADTYNEQFF.

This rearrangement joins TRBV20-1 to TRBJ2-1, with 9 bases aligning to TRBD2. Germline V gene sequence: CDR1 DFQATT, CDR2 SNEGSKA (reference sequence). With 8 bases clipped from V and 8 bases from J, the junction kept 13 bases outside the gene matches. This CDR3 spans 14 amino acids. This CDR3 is CSPKEASGAHEQFF. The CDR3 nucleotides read TGCAGTCCAAAGGAGGCTAGCGGGGCCCATGAGCAGTTCTTC.

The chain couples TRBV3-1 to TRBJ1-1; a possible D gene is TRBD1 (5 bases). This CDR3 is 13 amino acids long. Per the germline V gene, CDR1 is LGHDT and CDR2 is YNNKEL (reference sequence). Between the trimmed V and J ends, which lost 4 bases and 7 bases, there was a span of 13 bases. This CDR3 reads CASSPLKTGEAFF. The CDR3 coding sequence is TGTGCCAGCAGCCCCTTAAAAACAGGTGAAGCTTTCTTT.

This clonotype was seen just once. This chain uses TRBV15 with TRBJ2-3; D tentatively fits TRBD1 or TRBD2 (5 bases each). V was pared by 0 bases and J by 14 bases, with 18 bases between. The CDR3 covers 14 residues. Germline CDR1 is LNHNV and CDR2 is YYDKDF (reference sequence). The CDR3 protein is CATSRDPVARDAYF. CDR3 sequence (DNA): TGTGCCACCAGCAGAGATCCCGTTGCGAGGGACGCGTATTTT. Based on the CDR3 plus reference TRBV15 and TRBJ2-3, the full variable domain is DAMVIQNPRYQVTQFGKPVTLSCSQTLNHNVMYWYQQKSSQAPKLLFHYYDKDFNNEADTPDNFQSRRPNTSFCFLDIRSPGLGDTAMYLCATSRDPVARDAYFGPGTRLTVL.